Sequencing of this TCR beta chain was carried out in a study of blood T cells in healthy people across ages. Study context: Researchers report that template switching captured about one barcoded beta molecule per two T cells.

V shed 5 bases and J 3 bases; nucleotides not matched to a gene: 13. Germline CDR1 SGHTA, CDR2 FQGTGA. The CDR3 sequence is 17 residues long. A J-beta primer mix and a sample-barcoded 5' primer were used in a second PCR of about 6 to 12 cycles. TCRdb passed the 5' RACE reads through MiXCR, listing each CDR3 protein once. The repertoire holds about 1,400,000 distinct CDR3 sequences, roughly 40% seen once, with 7% to 9% in the top ten. The V gene is TRBV7-3, the J gene TRBJ1-1; 9 bases align to TRBD1. The TCR comes from a young woman in good health. Sequencing used blood. CDR3 sequence: CASSPSPGTGFYTEAFF. The CDR3 DNA is TGTGCCAGCAGCCCGTCCCCGGGGACAGGGTTTTACACTGAAGCTTTCTTT.